The 10 T cell receptor beta chains in this list originate from one sample, sequenced in a study of blood T cell repertoires in COVID-19. The repertoire was sequenced with immunoSEQ multiplex PCR; TCRdb's copy has only in-frame clones and lacks some. The table lists more than 90,000 clones, 85% of them singletons. Sequenced: peripheral blood. The receptors derive from a woman in her sixties or seventies with active or convalescent COVID-19.

This sequence joins TRBV28 and TRBJ2-7; weak D call: TRBD1 (6 bases). Germline V gene sequence: CDR1 MDHEN, CDR2 SYDVKM. The CDR3 covers 15 residues. V dropped 3 bases and J dropped 6 bases, with 18 bases sitting between them. CDR3 bases: TGTGCCAGCAGTTTCGGGCAGGGGTTATCCGGCGAGCAGTACTTC. This codes for CASSFGQGLSGEQYF.

This chain links TRBV5-4 with TRBJ2-7, with 9 bases that match TRBD2. The germline V gene has CDR1 SGHNT and CDR2 YYREEE (reference sequence). This CDR3 has 15 amino acids. J gave up 6 bases and V 0 bases, and 7 bases lay outside the gene matches. This chain's CDR3 is CASSLDFGTSSEQYF. In nucleotides, the CDR3 is TGTGCCAGCAGCTTGGATTTTGGGACTAGCTCCGAGCAGTACTTC. Filled out from reference TRBV5-4 and TRBJ2-7, the complete variable domain reads ETGVTQSPTHLIKTRGQQVTLRCSSQSGHNTVSWYQQALGQGPQFIFQYYREEENGRGNFPPRFSGLQFPNYSSELNVNALELDDSALYLCASSLDFGTSSEQYFGPGTRLTVT.

The V gene is TRBV28, the J gene TRBJ1-6; 8 nucleotides match TRBD1. Germline CDR1 is MDHEN and CDR2 is SYDVKM. The CDR3 sequence is 19 residues long. V gave up 5 bases and J gave up 4 bases; unmatched junction bases: 16. The CDR3 DNA reads as TGTGCCAGCAGTGGCCGGGACAGGAGCTCCCCTCCTTATAATTCACCCCTCCACTTT. Protein product: CASSGRDRSSPPYNSPLHF.

This sequence joins TRBV19 and TRBJ2-3; TRBD2 might be the D (5 bases). The CDR3 has 14 amino acids. Germline V gene data show CDR1 as LNHDA and CDR2 as SQIVND (reference sequence). Trimming stripped 3 bases from V and 8 bases from J, with 15 bases between. As DNA, the CDR3 is TGTGCCAGTAGTATCACTACTAGTATCGCTACGCAGTATTTT. This translates into CASSITTSIATQYF.

This chain connects TRBV7-2 to TRBJ2-2; 7 positions match TRBD1. Trimming at V came to 7 bases and at J to 2 bases, leaving 10 bases not matched to a gene. The CDR3 sequence is 16 residues long. The germline CDR1 and CDR2 sequences are SGHTA and FQGNSA. This CDR3 is CASTLVGTANTGELFF. The CDR3 region has the DNA TGTGCCAGCACGCTTGTGGGGACAGCAAACACCGGGGAGCTGTTTTTT.

V is TRBV11-3 and J is TRBJ2-5; D is possibly TRBD1 (6 bases). Germline V lookup: CDR1 SGHNT, CDR2 YENEEA. Between the trimmed V and J ends, which lost 1 base and 0 bases, there was a span of 6 bases. This CDR3 spans 14 amino acids. CDR3 DNA sequence: TGTGCCAGCAGCTTAGGGACAGACCAAGAGACCCAGTACTTC. Amino acid sequence: CASSLGTDQETQYF. The whole variable domain, filled in from reference TRBV11-3 and TRBJ2-5, reads EAGVVQSPRYKIIEKKQPVAFWCNPISGHNTLYWYLQNLGQGPELLIRYENEEAVDDSQLPKDRFSAERLKGVDSTLKIQPAELGDSAVYLCASSLGTDQETQYFGPGTRLLVL.

This chain uses TRBV30 with TRBJ1-6; D is unclear. Trimming took 1 base from V and 5 from J, leaving 9 bases between them. Germline CDR1 GTSNPN, CDR2 SVGIG (reference sequence). This CDR3 has 14 amino acids. In DNA, the CDR3 is TGTGCCTGGAGTGCCGGACTGGATAATTCACCCCTCCACTTT. Translation: CAWSAGLDNSPLHF.

The chain has TRBV15 and TRBJ1-2; D perhaps matches TRBD1 (5 bases). The CDR3 contains 16 residues. Germline lookup yields CDR1 LNHNV and CDR2 YYDKDF (reference sequence). Trimming took 1 base from V and 0 from J, leaving 12 bases between them. The CDR3 reads CATSRVGGIANYGYTF. In nucleotides, the CDR3 is TGTGCCACCAGCAGAGTGGGGGGGATCGCTAACTATGGCTACACCTTC.

This chain joins TRBV5-5 and TRBJ2-3; 9 bases align to TRBD2. Germline-derived CDR1 and CDR2 are SGHKS and YYEKEE (reference sequence). V shed 3 bases and J 3 bases; nucleotides not matched to a gene: 11. The CDR3 runs to 17 residues. The CDR3 region has the DNA TGTGCCAGCAGCTGGGCCGGGACTAGCAAGACAACAGATACGCAGTATTTT. As protein: CASSWAGTSKTTDTQYF.

This chain uses TRBV7-2 with TRBJ1-2; D possibly corresponds to TRBD1 (6 bases). CDR1 is SGHTA and CDR2 is FQGNSA in the germline V gene. This CDR3 contains 14 residues. V was cut by 5 bases and J by 7 bases, with 17 bases left in between. The CDR3 nucleotides are TGTGCCAGCAGCAGTAGTAGGGGGATCGTTGGCTACACCTTC. This sequence encodes CASSSSRGIVGYTF.